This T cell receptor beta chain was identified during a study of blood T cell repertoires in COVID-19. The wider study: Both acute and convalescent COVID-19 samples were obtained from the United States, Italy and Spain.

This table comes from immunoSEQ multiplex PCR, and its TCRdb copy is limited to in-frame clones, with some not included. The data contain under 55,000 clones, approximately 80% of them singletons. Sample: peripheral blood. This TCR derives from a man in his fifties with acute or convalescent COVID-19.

CDR3 nucleotide sequence: TGTGCCAGCAGTTTATGGAAACTAGCGGGAGGGCCCGGGGAGCTGTTTTTT. As protein: CASSLWKLAGGPGELFF. This chain joins TRBV28 and TRBJ2-2; 13 nucleotides match TRBD2. CDR1 and CDR2 from the germline V gene are MDHEN and SYDVKM. The CDR3 contains 17 residues. The V gene end was trimmed by 0 bases and the J gene end by 6 bases; junction bases not matched to a gene: 4.